This T cell receptor beta chain stems from a study of blood T cell repertoires in COVID-19. Study in general: Acute-phase and convalescent COVID-19 samples originated in the United States, Italy and Spain.

J was trimmed by 3 bases and V by 1 base; bases with no gene match: 6. CDR1 is MGHRA, CDR2 YSYEKL, per germline. The CDR3 consists of 17 residues. Cohort allocation depended upon clinical history that participants reported. This clone appeared many times. TCRdb's table, derived via immunoSEQ multiplex PCR, lists solely in-frame clones and lacks some. The sample consists of 490,000 or so clones, approximately 90% of them appearing once. Sequences were obtained from PBMCs or T cells enriched from blood (not recorded which). The V and J genes are TRBV4-1 and TRBJ2-2; TRBD1 matches at 9 bases. The clonotype was recovered from a woman aged 60-75 years who had recovered from COVID-19. CDR3 protein: CASSQAPGQGYTGELFF. CDR3 sequence (DNA): TGCGCCAGCAGCCAAGCCCCGGGACAGGGTTACACCGGGGAGCTGTTTTTT.